One T cell receptor beta chain is described in this entry. Its target is unknown. Trimming took 7 bases from V and 4 from J; bases not matched to a gene: 7. The CDR3 is 14 amino acids. Germline CDR1 reads MNHNS; CDR2 reads SASEGT. TCRdb's copy holds only in-frame clones and misses some; the assay was immunoSEQ multiplex PCR. The sample carries about 360,000 clones, about nine tenths recorded once. These data come from a study of cytomegalovirus exposure and HLA in healthy donors. Study-wide results and limits: TCR sequences were mostly rare, though some public TCRs occurred in many donors.

The sample comprised PBMCs. V gene TRBV6-1 combines with J gene TRBJ1-2, with 9 nucleotides matching TRBD1. This TCR was recovered from a woman aged 18-29 years in good health and CMV-seronegative. CDR3 DNA sequence: TGTGCCAGCAATTCTGGACAGGGGCTCTATGGCTACACCTTC. Amino acids: CASNSGQGLYGYTF.